The subject of this entry is one T cell receptor beta chain. Its specific antigen is unknown. No much larger clonotype is one base removed from it; base qualities were not supplied. These data come from a study of blood T cells in healthy people across ages (dated by TCRdb to 2014 to 2015). With regard to the full study: Template switching captured roughly one uniquely barcoded TCR beta cDNA molecule per two T cells in model experiments. Using deep sequencing normalized with unique cDNA molecular identifiers, the study measured how TCR beta repertoire diversity changes with age. Donors were grouped into four age groups: young (average 16 years), middle-aged (about 38), aged (62) and long-lived (about 89). Donors of different ages were randomly distributed across sequencing lanes to avoid experimental bias. For two donors (one aged 18 to 29 and one aged 80 or older), the study analyzed two additional independent replicas of 1 million unique cDNA reads from the same blood draw. What the study reported, not specific to this receptor: The long-lived group showed more naive CD4+ T cells, fewer expanded clones and increased TCR diversity than the aged group, suggesting age selection. Estimates of total diversity based on one million sequenced T cells were considered lower bounds and underestimates. The percentage of naive T cells measured by flow cytometry correlated strongly with observed TCR beta diversity. The CMV infection status of donors was not known, potentially confounding age-related changes in expanded clonotypes. Since profiling was done on bulk unsorted PBMCs, naive and antigen-experienced compartments could not be conclusively compared. Observed TCR beta diversity per million T cells fell roughly linearly with age, and a significant reduction was already apparent by age about 43.

The germline V gene encodes CDR1 LGHDT and CDR2 YNNKEL (reference sequence). V is trimmed back by 2 bases and J by 5 bases, and the junction contains 8 bases that no gene match accounts for. Inclusive of the bounding cysteine and phenylalanine, the CDR3 is 16 residues long. The CDR3 DNA has 48 bases and is translated from base 1. The library was produced with 5' RACE. This sample was sequenced with an Illumina HiSeq 2500. A second PCR of roughly 7 to 12 cycles was performed with a sample-barcoded 5' primer and a J-beta primer mix. A unique molecular identifier was introduced onto each TCR beta cDNA molecule by a template-switch 5' adaptor carrying 12 random nucleotides. Each sample yielded at least 3 million CDR3-containing paired-end reads. All of the RNA was converted into first-strand cDNA using the Mint cDNA synthesis kit, with a TRBC-specific oligonucleotide serving as the primer. All cDNA was treated with uracil-DNA glycosylase and then went through a first 18-cycle PCR with the universal primers M1SS and BC2_uni_R. The published analysis was carried out like this. For normalization, 1 million high-quality reads, each with a distinct molecular identifier, were randomly selected from each sample. Reads sharing molecular identifiers were discarded rather than binned into consensus sequences. MiTCR, with a Q25 quality threshold and the strictest error-elimination algorithm, was used for CDR3 identification, clonotype clustering and error correction. Lower-bound total TCR beta diversity was estimated with a nonparametric unseen species model using Euler transformation. The public reads were run again by TCRdb, first through fastp at Q25 and then through MiXCR, and only productive beta chains were kept. Each entry is one CDR3 protein sequence, shown with its most common DNA and genes. The authors' filters were not applied to this entry. The sample table holds around 1.7 million distinct CDR3 sequences, of which 28% were seen once. The ten largest account for 6.5% to 8.5% of the sample.

The approximately 41 donors, aged about 6 to 95 years, were systemically healthy Caucasian individuals from Russia. Approximately 9.3 milliliters of peripheral blood were collected from each donor into EDTA-treated Vacutainer tubes. Ficoll-Paque density-gradient centrifugation was used to isolate PBMCs, with at least 6.5 million per sample. Trizol reagent was used to extract total RNA from PBMCs, with at least 5 micrograms per sample. Naive CD45RAhigh/CD27high T cell percentages were measured by flow cytometry on a PBMC aliquot from every donor. This TCR came from a woman in her 30s in good health. Recombination joined TRBV3-1 with TRBJ2-5, with 10 bases aligning to TRBD2. Sequences were obtained from blood. The CDR3 is CASSQRDSGRFETQYF. The DNA sequence reads TGTGCCAGCAGCCAACGGGATAGCGGGAGGTTTGAGACCCAGTACTTC.